These T cell receptor beta chains were read from a single sample in a study of graft-versus-host responses after intestinal transplantation. Data came from immunoSEQ multiplex PCR; TCRdb stores just in-frame clones and leaves some out. The sample includes about 14,000 clones, around 77% of them seen just once. Material: ileum tissue, obtained 27 days after intestinal transplant. These receptors all stem from a human patient who received an intestinal transplant, so some T cells may come from the graft donor. Both conserved end residues are part of each CDR3. A D gene is named only where the DNA matches it firmly. The size entry is marked missing in some rows and otherwise reads once, few, many or a size class.

V	size	D	J	CDR3	DNA
TRBV9	once	TRBD1	TRBJ2-1	CASSGEWDRDEQFF	TGTGCCAGCAGCGGGGAATGGGACAGGGATGAGCAGTTCTTC
TRBV29-1	.	.	TRBJ1-3	CSVASGDPGNTIYF	TGCAGCGTTGCCTCCGGGGATCCTGGAAACACCATATATTTT
TRBV6-6	.	TRBD2	TRBJ2-1	CASTNVWEGYNEQFF	TGTGCCAGCACTAACGTGTGGGAGGGCTACAATGAGCAGTTCTTC
TRBV19	.	.	TRBJ1-2	CASSMWQNYGYTF	TGTGCCAGTAGTATGTGGCAGAACTATGGCTACACCTTC
TRBV30	.	.	TRBJ1-1	CAWSSSFGLAPPNTEAFF	TGTGCCTGGAGTTCTAGTTTCGGTTTGGCTCCTCCAAACACTGAAGCTTTCTTT
TRBV30	few	.	TRBJ1-6	CAWSESGFSPLHF	TGTGCCTGGAGTGAATCGGGGTTTTCACCCCTCCACTTT
TRBV10-2	.	.	TRBJ1-6	CASSEQESPLHF	TGCGCCAGCAGTGAACAGGAATCACCCCTCCACTTT
TRBV6-1	.	.	TRBJ1-2	CASSEAYGTRYGYTF	TGTGCCAGCAGTGAAGCTTATGGGACAAGGTATGGCTACACCTTC
TRBV29-1	.	.	TRBJ1-2	CSVEAGGYGYTF	TGCAGCGTTGAAGCGGGGGGCTATGGCTACACCTTC
TRBV4-2	.	.	TRBJ1-5	CASSQARIPNQPQHF	TGTGCCAGCAGCCAGGCCAGGATCCCCAATCAGCCCCAGCATTTT
TRBV6-5	.	.	TRBJ2-5	CASSREGETQYF	TGTGCCAGCAGCCGAGAGGGAGAGACCCAGTACTTC
TRBV11-2	.	TRBD2	TRBJ2-4	CASSLGFSGGGNIQYF	TGTGCCAGCAGCTTAGGATTCAGCGGGGGGGGAAACATTCAGTACTTC
TRBV5-1	.	.	TRBJ2-5	CASSSRGETQYF	TGCGCCAGCAGCTCTAGGGGGGAGACCCAGTACTTC
TRBV5-1	.	.	TRBJ2-3	CASLDRTSTDTQYF	TGCGCCAGCCTAGACAGAACTAGCACAGATACGCAGTATTTT
TRBV18	few	.	TRBJ2-5	CASSPPVSGQNYQETQYF	TGTGCCAGCTCACCACCGGTATCAGGACAGAATTACCAAGAGACCCAGTACTTC
TRBV6-6	.	.	TRBJ1-2	CASTADNGYTF	TGTGCCAGCACGGCGGATAATGGCTACACCTTC
TRBV27	.	.	TRBJ2-5	CASSLSTGSQQTQYF	TGTGCCAGCAGTTTATCCACAGGAAGTCAACAGACCCAGTACTTC
TRBV2	.	TRBD1	TRBJ2-3	CASSVRDRGLPDTQYF	TGTGCCAGCAGTGTCCGGGACAGGGGGCTCCCAGATACGCAGTATTTT
TRBV5-1	.	.	TRBJ2-3	CASSLELVENTQYF	TGCGCCAGCAGCTTGGAGCTAGTCGAAAATACGCAGTATTTT
TRBV7-2	.	TRBD2	TRBJ2-5	CASSLAPGLAGGQETQYF	TGTGCCAGCAGCTTGGCTCCGGGACTAGCGGGGGGACAAGAGACCCAGTACTTC
TRBV19	.	.	TRBJ2-3	CASRASPGETTTDTQYF	TGTGCCAGTAGAGCAAGTCCGGGGGAAACTACCACAGATACGCAGTATTTT
TRBV7-6	.	TRBD1	TRBJ1-1	CASSLGGQVEAFF	TGTGCCAGCAGCTTAGGCGGACAGGTTGAAGCTTTCTTT
TRBV5-4	.	.	TRBJ1-4	CASSLDTSSGEKLFF	TGTGCCAGCAGCTTGGATACCTCCAGTGGTGAAAAACTGTTTTTT
TRBV2	once	.	TRBJ1-2	CASSINRRGYTF	TGTGCCAGCAGTATTAACAGGCGGGGCTACACCTTC
TRBV11-2	.	.	TRBJ1-2	CASSPQGRNGYTF	TGTGCCAGCAGCCCACAGGGTCGGAATGGCTACACCTTC
TRBV28	.	TRBD1	TRBJ1-1	CASSHGGTGGNTEAFF	TGTGCCAGCAGTCATGGGGGGACAGGGGGCAACACTGAAGCTTTCTTT
TRBV6-1	.	TRBD1	TRBJ2-3	CASSANRGLLADTQYF	TGTGCCAGCAGTGCAAACAGGGGGCTACTGGCAGATACGCAGTATTTT
TRBV18	few	TRBD1	TRBJ1-5	CASSDRDQPQHF	TGTGCCAGCTCAGACAGGGATCAGCCCCAGCATTTT
TRBV2	.	TRBD2	TRBJ2-3	CASSERGASTDTQYF	TGTGCCAGCAGCGAGCGGGGGGCGAGCACAGATACGCAGTATTTT
TRBV6-5	.	.	TRBJ1-2	CASSYGQFYGYTF	TGTGCCAGCAGTTACGGACAGTTCTATGGCTACACCTTC
TRBV19	.	TRBD1	TRBJ1-1	CASSGQGGTEAFF	TGTGCCAGTAGTGGACAGGGTGGCACTGAAGCTTTCTTT
TRBV4-1	.	TRBD1	TRBJ1-4	CASSQDPTGSGEKLFF	TGCGCCAGCAGCCAAGACCCGACAGGGTCCGGTGAAAAACTGTTTTTT
TRBV29-1	once	.	TRBJ1-2	CSVVQNYGYTF	TGCAGCGTTGTTCAGAATTATGGCTACACCTTC
TRBV7-9	.	TRBD2	TRBJ2-2	CASSLAGLFSTGELFF	TGTGCCAGCAGCCTAGCGGGGCTTTTTAGCACCGGGGAGCTGTTTTTT
TRBV5-1	.	.	TRBJ2-5	CASCWTKQETQYF	TGCGCCAGCTGTTGGACTAAACAAGAGACCCAGTACTTC
TRBV28	.	.	TRBJ2-7	CASSSVQAYEQYF	TGTGCCAGCAGTTCAGTACAAGCCTACGAGCAGTACTTC
TRBV10-3	few	.	TRBJ2-1	CAISERDGLATGSSYNEQFF	TGTGCCATCAGTGAGCGGGATGGTTTAGCGACTGGGAGCTCCTACAATGAGCAGTTCTTC
TRBV5-1	few	.	TRBJ2-5	CASSLGGGETQYF	TGCGCCAGCAGTCTTGGGGGCGGAGAGACCCAGTACTTC
TRBV6-1	.	.	TRBJ1-3	CASSEAMGTGNTIYF	TGTGCCAGCAGTGAAGCGATGGGCACTGGAAACACCATATATTTT
TRBV6-1	.	.	TRBJ1-2	CASSPGRSLSGYTF	TGTGCCAGCAGCCCAGGGAGGTCATTGTCTGGCTACACCTTC
TRBV19	.	.	TRBJ2-3	CASSIVAHSYTDTQYF	TGTGCCAGTAGTATAGTTGCCCACAGCTACACAGATACGCAGTATTTT
TRBV28	.	TRBD1	TRBJ1-2	CASSEGQGGPNYGYTF	TGTGCCAGCAGCGAGGGACAGGGAGGTCCTAACTATGGCTACACCTTC
TRBV19	.	TRBD1	TRBJ2-2	CASRDRSYTGELFF	TGTGCCAGTCGGGACAGGAGTTACACCGGGGAGCTGTTTTTT
TRBV9	.	TRBD1	TRBJ1-1	CASSQGGNTEAFF	TGTGCCAGCAGCCAGGGGGGGAACACTGAAGCTTTCTTT
TRBV4-1	.	TRBD2	TRBJ2-5	CASSQDSGLGSGETQYF	TGCGCCAGCAGCCAAGATTCCGGACTAGGGAGCGGAGAGACCCAGTACTTC
TRBV6-1	.	.	TRBJ1-2	CASSEAAQTNYGYTF	TGTGCCAGCAGTGAAGCTGCGCAAACTAACTATGGCTACACCTTC
TRBV6-5	.	.	TRBJ2-1	CASSYSAEGAYNEQFF	TGTGCCAGCAGTTACTCGGCTGAAGGGGCCTACAATGAGCAGTTCTTC
TRBV4-3	.	.	TRBJ1-4	CASSFRPSVNEKLFF	TGCGCCAGCAGCTTTCGACCGAGCGTTAATGAAAAACTGTTTTTT
TRBV30	.	TRBD1	TRBJ1-3	CAWTGTGVNTIYF	TGTGCCTGGACCGGGACAGGCGTAAACACCATATATTTT
TRBV29-1	.	TRBD1	TRBJ2-1	CSVTPATGPRSYNEQFF	TGCAGCGTTACCCCCGCGACAGGGCCCCGCTCCTACAATGAGCAGTTCTTC
TRBV7-2	.	.	TRBJ2-1	CASSLHAEETYNEQFF	TGTGCCAGCAGCTTGCATGCCGAGGAGACTTACAATGAGCAGTTCTTC